This TCR beta chain appears in the sequencing data of a study of T-cell memory formation after mild COVID-19. Study-wide points: For second-wave clones that peaked at day 37, SARS-CoV-2 specificity went unverified. Chiefly within CM and EM were the contracting CD4+ clones; CD8+ ones were within EMRA.

TCRdb called the 5' RACE reads again in MiXCR, with one record for every CDR3 protein. Of about 110,000 distinct CDR3 sequences in the sample, 9.5% to 15% were seen once. This clonotype turned up a few times. Its specificity is not known. The source of this sequence is an adult woman who had mild COVID-19 (a few samples of this study predate the infection). Cell type and time point are not known. The source material was PBMCs or a T cell subset sorted from them (not recorded which).

The CDR3 is CASSFGAAQYF. CDR3 coding DNA: TGTGCCAGCAGCTTCGGGGCGGCCCAGTACTTC. J is TRBJ2-5 and V is TRBV11-2, with D perhaps being TRBD1 or TRBD2 (5 bases each). CDR1 is SGHAT, CDR2 FQNNGV, per germline. V was trimmed by 3 bases and J by 9 bases, leaving 8 bases between them. The CDR3 runs to 11 residues.